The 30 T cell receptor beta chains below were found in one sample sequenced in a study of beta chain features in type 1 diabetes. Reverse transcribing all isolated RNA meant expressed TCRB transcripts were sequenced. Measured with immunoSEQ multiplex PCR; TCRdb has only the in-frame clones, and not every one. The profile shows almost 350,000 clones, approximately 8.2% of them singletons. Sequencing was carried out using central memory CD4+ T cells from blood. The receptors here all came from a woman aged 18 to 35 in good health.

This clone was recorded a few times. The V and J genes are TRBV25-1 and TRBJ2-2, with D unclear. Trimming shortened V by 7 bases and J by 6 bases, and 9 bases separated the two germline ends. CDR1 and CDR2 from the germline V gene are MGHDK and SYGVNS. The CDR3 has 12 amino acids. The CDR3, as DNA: TGTGCCAGCAAGACATCCTCCGGGGAGCTGTTTTTT. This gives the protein CASKTSSGELFF.

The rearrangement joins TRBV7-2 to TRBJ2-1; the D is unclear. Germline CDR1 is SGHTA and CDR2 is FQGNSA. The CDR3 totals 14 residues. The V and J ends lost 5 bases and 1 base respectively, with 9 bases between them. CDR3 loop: CASSPPGSYNEQFF. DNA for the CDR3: TGTGCCAGCAGCCCCCCCGGTTCCTACAATGAGCAGTTCTTC.

Here the CDR3 reads CASSPFSSGPTGELFF. In nucleotides, the CDR3 is TGTGCCAGCAGCCCTTTTAGTAGCGGGCCCACCGGGGAGCTGTTTTTT. This chain uses TRBV7-2 with TRBJ2-2; 7 bases agree with TRBD2. Germline loops: CDR1 SGHTA, CDR2 FQGNSA. V trimming: 5 bases; J trimming: 4 bases; junction bases outside the gene matches: 10. The CDR3 covers 16 residues.

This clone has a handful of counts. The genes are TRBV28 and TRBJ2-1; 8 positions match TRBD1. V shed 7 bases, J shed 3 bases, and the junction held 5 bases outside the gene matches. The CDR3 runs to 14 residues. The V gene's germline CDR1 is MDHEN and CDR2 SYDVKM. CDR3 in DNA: TGTGCCAGCATACTGGGACAGGACTACAATGAGCAGTTCTTC. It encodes CASILGQDYNEQFF.

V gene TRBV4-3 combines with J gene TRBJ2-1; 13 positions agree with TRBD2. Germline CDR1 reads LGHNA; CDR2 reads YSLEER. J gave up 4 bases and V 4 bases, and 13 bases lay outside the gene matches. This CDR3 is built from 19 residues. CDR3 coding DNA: TGCGCCAGCAGCCCACGGACTAGCGGGAGTCAAGGTCGGTACAATGAGCAGTTCTTC. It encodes CASSPRTSGSQGRYNEQFF.

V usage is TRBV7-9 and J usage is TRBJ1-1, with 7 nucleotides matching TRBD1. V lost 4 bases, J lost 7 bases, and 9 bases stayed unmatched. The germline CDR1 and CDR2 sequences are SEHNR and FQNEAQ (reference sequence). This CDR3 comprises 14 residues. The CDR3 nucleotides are TGTGCCAGCAGCTCCTGGGGGGACAGCCATGAAGCTTTCTTT. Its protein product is CASSSWGDSHEAFF. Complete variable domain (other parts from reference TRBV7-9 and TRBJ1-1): DTGVSQNPRHKITKRGQNVTFRCDPISEHNRLYWYRQTLGQGPEFLTYFQNEAQLEKSRLLSDRFSAERPKGSFSTLEIQRTEQGDSAMYLCASSSWGDSHEAFFGQGTRLTVV.

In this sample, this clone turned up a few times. The CDR3 loop reads CASSLWGREQYF. The CDR3 nucleotides read TGTGCCAGCAGTTTATGGGGGAGAGAGCAGTACTTC. The chain combines TRBV28 with TRBJ2-7, with D perhaps TRBD2 (5 bases). This CDR3 is 12 amino acids long. V was shortened by 0 bases and J by 7 bases, with 7 bases between the two germline ends. Germline values: CDR1 MDHEN, CDR2 SYDVKM.

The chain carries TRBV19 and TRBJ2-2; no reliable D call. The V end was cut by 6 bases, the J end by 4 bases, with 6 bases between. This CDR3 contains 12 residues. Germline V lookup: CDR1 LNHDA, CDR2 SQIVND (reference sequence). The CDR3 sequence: CASRLSTGELFF. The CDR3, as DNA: TGTGCCAGTAGGCTGAGCACCGGGGAGCTGTTTTTT.

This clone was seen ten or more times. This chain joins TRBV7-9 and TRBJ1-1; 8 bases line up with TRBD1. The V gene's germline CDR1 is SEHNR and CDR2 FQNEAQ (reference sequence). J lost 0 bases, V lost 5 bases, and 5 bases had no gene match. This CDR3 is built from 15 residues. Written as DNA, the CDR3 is TGTGCCAGCAGCCCCCCGACAGGGGTGAACACTGAAGCTTTCTTT. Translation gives CASSPPTGVNTEAFF.

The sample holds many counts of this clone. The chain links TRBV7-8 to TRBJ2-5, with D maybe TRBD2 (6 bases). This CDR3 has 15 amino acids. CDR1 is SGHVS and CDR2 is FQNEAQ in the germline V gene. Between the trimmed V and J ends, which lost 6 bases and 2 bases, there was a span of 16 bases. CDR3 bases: TGTGCCAGCAGTTTCAACCAGGGACTTCAAGAGACCCAGTACTTC. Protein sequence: CASSFNQGLQETQYF.

The CDR3 coding sequence is TGTGCCACCAGCAGTAGGGGAGCTAACTATGGCTACACCTTC. Its translation is CATSSRGANYGYTF. The chain recombines TRBV15 with TRBJ1-2; D is perhaps TRBD1 (5 bases). CDR1 is LNHNV, CDR2 YYDKDF, per germline (reference sequence). The CDR3 is 14 residues long. Trimming stripped 3 bases from V and 0 bases from J, with 8 bases between.

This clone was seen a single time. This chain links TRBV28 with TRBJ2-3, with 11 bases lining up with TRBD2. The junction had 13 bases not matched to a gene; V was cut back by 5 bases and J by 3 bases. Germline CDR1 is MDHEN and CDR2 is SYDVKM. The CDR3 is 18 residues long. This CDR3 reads CASSPLLAGVVRTDTQYF. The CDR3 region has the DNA TGTGCCAGCAGTCCTCTACTAGCGGGAGTGGTTAGGACAGATACGCAGTATTTT.

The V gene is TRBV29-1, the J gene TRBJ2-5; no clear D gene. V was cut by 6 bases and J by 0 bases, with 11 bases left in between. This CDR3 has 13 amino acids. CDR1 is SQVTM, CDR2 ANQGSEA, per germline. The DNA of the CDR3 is TGCAGCGTCCAAATGACATACCAAGAGACCCAGTACTTC. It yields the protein CSVQMTYQETQYF.

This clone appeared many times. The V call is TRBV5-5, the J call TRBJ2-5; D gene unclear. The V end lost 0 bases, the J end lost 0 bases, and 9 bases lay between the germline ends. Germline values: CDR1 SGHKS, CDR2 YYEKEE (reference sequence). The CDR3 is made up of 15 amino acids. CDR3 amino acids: CASSLVPTNQETQYF. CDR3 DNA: TGTGCCAGCAGCTTGGTCCCGACCAACCAAGAGACCCAGTACTTC.

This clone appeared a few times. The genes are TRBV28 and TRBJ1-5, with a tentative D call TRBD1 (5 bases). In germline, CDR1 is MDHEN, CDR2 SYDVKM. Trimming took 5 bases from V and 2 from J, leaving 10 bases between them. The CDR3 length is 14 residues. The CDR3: CASSEGVGNQPQHF. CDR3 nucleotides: TGTGCCAGCAGTGAAGGGGTGGGCAATCAGCCCCAGCATTTT.

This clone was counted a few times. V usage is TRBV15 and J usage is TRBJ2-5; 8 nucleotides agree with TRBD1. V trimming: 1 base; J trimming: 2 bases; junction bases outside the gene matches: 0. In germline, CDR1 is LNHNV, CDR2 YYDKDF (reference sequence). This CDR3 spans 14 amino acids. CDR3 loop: CATSRGQGQETQYF. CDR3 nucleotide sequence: TGTGCCACCAGCAGAGGACAGGGGCAAGAGACCCAGTACTTC.

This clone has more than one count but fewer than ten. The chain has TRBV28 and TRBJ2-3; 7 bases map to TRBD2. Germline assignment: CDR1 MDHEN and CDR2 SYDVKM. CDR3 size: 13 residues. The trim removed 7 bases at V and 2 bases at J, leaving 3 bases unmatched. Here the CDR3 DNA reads TGTGCCAGCATAAGCGGGACCACAGATACGCAGTATTTT. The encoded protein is CASISGTTDTQYF.

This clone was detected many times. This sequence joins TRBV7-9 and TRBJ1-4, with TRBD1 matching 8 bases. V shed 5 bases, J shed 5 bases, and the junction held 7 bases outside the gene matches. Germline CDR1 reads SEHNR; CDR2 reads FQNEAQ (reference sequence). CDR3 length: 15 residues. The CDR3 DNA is TGTGCCAGCAGCCCTATGGACAGGGACAATGAAAAACTGTTTTTT. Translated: CASSPMDRDNEKLFF.

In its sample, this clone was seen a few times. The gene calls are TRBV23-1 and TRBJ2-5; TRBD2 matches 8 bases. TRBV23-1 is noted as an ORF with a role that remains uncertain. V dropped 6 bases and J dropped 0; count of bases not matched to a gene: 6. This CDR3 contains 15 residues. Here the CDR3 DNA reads TGCGCCAGCAGCGGGAGGGGGAAGGACCAAGAGACCCAGTACTTC. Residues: CASSGRGKDQETQYF.

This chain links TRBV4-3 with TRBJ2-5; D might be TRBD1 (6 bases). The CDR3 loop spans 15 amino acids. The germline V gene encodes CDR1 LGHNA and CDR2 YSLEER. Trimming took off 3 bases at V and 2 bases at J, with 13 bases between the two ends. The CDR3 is CASSQQTGNQETQYF. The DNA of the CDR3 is TGCGCCAGCAGCCAGCAAACAGGGAATCAAGAGACCCAGTACTTC.

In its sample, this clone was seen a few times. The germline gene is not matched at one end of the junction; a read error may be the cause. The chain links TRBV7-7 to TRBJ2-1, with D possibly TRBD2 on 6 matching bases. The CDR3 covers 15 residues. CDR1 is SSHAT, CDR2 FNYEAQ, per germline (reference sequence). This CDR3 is CASSASGRENNEQFF. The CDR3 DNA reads TGTGCTAGCAGCGCATCGGGTCGGGAGAACAATGAGCAGTTCTTC.

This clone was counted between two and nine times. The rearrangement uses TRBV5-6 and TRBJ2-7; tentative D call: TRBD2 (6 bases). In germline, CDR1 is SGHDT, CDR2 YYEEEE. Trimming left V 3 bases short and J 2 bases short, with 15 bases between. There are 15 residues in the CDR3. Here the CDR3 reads CASSYPGLNPYEQYF. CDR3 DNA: TGTGCCAGCAGCTACCCGGGACTCAACCCCTACGAGCAGTACTTC.

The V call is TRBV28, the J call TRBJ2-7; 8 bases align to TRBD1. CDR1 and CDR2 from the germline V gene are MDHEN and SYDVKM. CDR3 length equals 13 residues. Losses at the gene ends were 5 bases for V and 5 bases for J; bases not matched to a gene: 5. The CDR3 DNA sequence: TGTGCCAGCAGTAGGACAGGGTCGAACGAGCAGTACTTC. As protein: CASSRTGSNEQYF.

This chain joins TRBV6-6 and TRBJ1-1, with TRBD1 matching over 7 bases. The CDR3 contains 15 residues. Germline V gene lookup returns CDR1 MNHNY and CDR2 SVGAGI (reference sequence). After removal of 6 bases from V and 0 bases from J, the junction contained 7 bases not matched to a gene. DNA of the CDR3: TGTGCCAGCAGCGACCCAGGGGGGCTGAACACTGAAGCTTTCTTT. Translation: CASSDPGGLNTEAFF.

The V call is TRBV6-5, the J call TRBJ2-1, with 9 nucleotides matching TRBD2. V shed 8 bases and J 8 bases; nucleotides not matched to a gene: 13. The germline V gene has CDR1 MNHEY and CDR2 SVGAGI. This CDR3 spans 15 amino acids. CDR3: CASHRTGTSSYEQFF. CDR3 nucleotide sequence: TGTGCCAGCCACCGTACCGGGACTAGCTCCTATGAGCAGTTCTTC.

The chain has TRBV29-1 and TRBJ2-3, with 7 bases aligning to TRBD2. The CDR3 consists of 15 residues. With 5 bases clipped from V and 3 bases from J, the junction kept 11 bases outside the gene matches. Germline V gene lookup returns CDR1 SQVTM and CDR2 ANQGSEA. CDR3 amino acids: CSVMLTGGSTDTQYF. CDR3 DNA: TGCAGCGTTATGTTAACGGGAGGATCTACAGATACGCAGTATTTT.

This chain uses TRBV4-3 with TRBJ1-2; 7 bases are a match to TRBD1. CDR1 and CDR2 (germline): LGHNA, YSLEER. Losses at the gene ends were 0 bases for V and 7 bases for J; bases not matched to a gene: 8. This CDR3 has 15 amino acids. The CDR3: CASSQDSGGSSGYTF. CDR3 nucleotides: TGCGCCAGCAGCCAAGATTCAGGGGGATCTAGTGGCTACACCTTC.

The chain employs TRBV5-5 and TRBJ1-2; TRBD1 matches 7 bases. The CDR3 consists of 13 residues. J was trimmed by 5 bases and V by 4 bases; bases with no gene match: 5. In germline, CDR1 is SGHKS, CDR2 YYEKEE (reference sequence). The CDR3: CASSIRTGYGYTF. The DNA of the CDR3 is TGTGCCAGCAGCATCCGGACAGGTTATGGCTACACCTTC.

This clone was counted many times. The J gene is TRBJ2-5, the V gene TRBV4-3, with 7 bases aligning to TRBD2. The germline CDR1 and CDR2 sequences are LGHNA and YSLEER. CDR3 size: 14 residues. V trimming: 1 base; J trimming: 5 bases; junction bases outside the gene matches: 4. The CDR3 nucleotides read TGCGCCAGCAGCCAAGCAGCGGGGATGGAGACCCAGTACTTC. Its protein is CASSQAAGMETQYF.

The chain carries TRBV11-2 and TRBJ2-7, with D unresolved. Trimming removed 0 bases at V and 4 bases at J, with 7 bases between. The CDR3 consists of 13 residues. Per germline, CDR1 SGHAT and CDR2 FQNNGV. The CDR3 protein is CASSLDRQYEQYF. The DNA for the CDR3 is TGTGCCAGCAGCTTAGATCGGCAGTACGAGCAGTACTTC.